Below, one T cell receptor (beta chain) is given with its context. The source of the sample is a study of T cell responses to AZD1222 COVID-19 vaccine. The germline V gene has CDR1 ENHRY and CDR2 SYGVKD. There are 14 residues in the CDR3. Trimming shortened V by 6 bases and J by 2 bases, and 14 bases separated the two germline ends. TCRdb keeps only in-frame clones here, not all; method: immunoSEQ multiplex PCR. Found here are around 140,000 clones, roughly 90% of them singletons; the top ten hold about 5%. V usage is TRBV10-3 and J usage is TRBJ2-7; tentatively, D is TRBD1 (6 bases). The source material was peripheral blood, sampled 28 days after the second dose of the MenACWY control vaccine. The clonotype was recovered from an adult who received the MenACWY meningococcal vaccine as a control. This CDR3 reads CAIRAGDPPYEQYF. Written as DNA, the CDR3 is TGTGCCATCAGAGCAGGGGATCCCCCCTACGAGCAGTACTTC.